Presented here are 20 T cell receptor beta chains from one specimen sequenced in a study of blood T cell repertoires in COVID-19. Assay: immunoSEQ multiplex PCR; the TCRdb copy retains only in-frame clones and omits some. The table includes 80,000 to 100,000 clones, approximately 82% detected once. Material for sequencing was peripheral blood. The receptors derive from a man aged 65 to 79 with active or convalescent COVID-19.

This chain joins TRBV6-4 and TRBJ1-2; D is ambiguous. Looked up from germline, CDR1 is MRHNA and CDR2 is SNTAGT. Between the trimmed V and J ends, which lost 5 bases and 0 bases, there was a span of 7 bases. This CDR3 spans 13 amino acids. CDR3 DNA sequence: TGTGCCAGCAGTACACACCCTAACTATGGCTACACCTTC. Protein sequence: CASSTHPNYGYTF.

V is TRBV7-9 and J is TRBJ1-2, with TRBD1 as a possible D gene (6 bases). Germline lookup yields CDR1 SEHNR and CDR2 FQNEAQ (reference sequence). V lost 5 bases and J lost 0, with 10 bases in between. The CDR3 has 14 residues. The chain's CDR3 is CASSTRTANYGYTF. Written as DNA, the CDR3 is TGTGCCAGCAGCACCCGGACAGCTAACTATGGCTACACCTTC.

V gene TRBV5-1 combines with J gene TRBJ1-2; TRBD1 agrees at 10 bases. Trimming took 4 bases from V and 7 from J; bases not matched to a gene: 7. This CDR3 comprises 14 residues. The germline gives CDR1 SGHRS, CDR2 YFSETQ. In nucleotides, the CDR3 is TGCGCCAGCAGCACAGGACAGGGGGATGGTGGCTACACCTTC. Amino acid sequence: CASSTGQGDGGYTF.

This clone was recorded once. The V gene is TRBV7-3, the J gene TRBJ2-1; D might be TRBD2 (5 bases). Germline CDR1 SGHTA, CDR2 FQGTGA. This CDR3 has 15 residues. Trimming stripped 5 bases from V and 0 bases from J, with 11 bases between. CDR3 DNA: TGTGCCAGCAGCCGAGAGGGTAGCTCCTACAATGAGCAGTTCTTC. Residues: CASSREGSSYNEQFF.

V usage is TRBV5-1 and J usage is TRBJ2-2, with 12 bases matching TRBD1. This CDR3 comprises 15 residues. J gave up 5 bases and V 4 bases, and 3 bases lay outside the gene matches. CDR1 and CDR2 from the germline V gene are SGHRS and YFSETQ. The CDR3 loop reads CASSRGQGATGELFF. The CDR3 coding sequence is TGCGCCAGCAGCCGGGGACAGGGGGCTACCGGGGAGCTGTTTTTT.

V gene TRBV29-1 combines with J gene TRBJ2-3, with 7 bases matching TRBD1. The CDR3 totals 13 residues. Germline lookup yields CDR1 SQVTM and CDR2 ANQGSEA. The V segment lost 4 bases and the J segment 5 bases; nucleotides outside the gene matches: 6. CDR3 in DNA: TGCAGCGTTGGGAGCACAGGGGTAGATACGCAGTATTTT. It yields the protein CSVGSTGVDTQYF.

The chain couples TRBV7-6 to TRBJ2-1; 8 nucleotides align to TRBD2. V lost 4 bases and J lost 5; bases outside the gene matches: 10. There are 16 residues in the CDR3. Per the germline V gene, CDR1 is SGHVS and CDR2 is FNYEAQ. Here the CDR3 DNA reads TGTGCCAGCAGCTCCTGGAAGCGGGGGACCCACAATGAGCAGTTCTTC. This gives the protein CASSSWKRGTHNEQFF.

This clone came up a few times. The genes are TRBV5-6 and TRBJ2-2; TRBD2 might be the D (5 bases). V lost 2 bases to trimming and J lost 2 bases, with 10 bases between them. This CDR3 is 15 amino acids long. The germline V gene has CDR1 SGHDT and CDR2 YYEEEE. CDR3 coding DNA: TGTGCCAGCAGCTTATCTGGACTCAACACCGGGGAGCTGTTTTTT. Encoded protein: CASSLSGLNTGELFF.

The V gene is TRBV7-2, the J gene TRBJ2-1; D may be TRBD2 (5 bases). The CDR3 contains 13 residues. V lost 5 bases to trimming and J lost 8 bases, with 13 bases between them. Per the germline V gene, CDR1 is SGHTA and CDR2 is FQGNSA. Written as DNA, the CDR3 is TGTGCCAGCAGCCCAACTAGTTCCCATGAGCAGTTCTTC. This translates into CASSPTSSHEQFF.

This clone was detected only once. The chain uses TRBV7-8 and TRBJ2-1; tentative D call: TRBD2 (5 bases). The CDR3 covers 16 residues. CDR1 is SGHVS and CDR2 is FQNEAQ in the germline V gene. V lost 4 bases and J lost 7, with 20 bases in between. The CDR3 DNA reads TGTGCCAGCAGCTACCGTTCTAGCATTGCTCTGAATGAGCAGTTCTTC. As protein: CASSYRSSIALNEQFF.

A single count supports this clone. V gene TRBV4-1 combines with J gene TRBJ2-6; the match to TRBD2 covers 12 bases. Germline values: CDR1 MGHRA, CDR2 YSYEKL. With V trimmed by 4 bases and J by 1 base, 2 bases remained unmatched. This CDR3 has 17 amino acids. The CDR3 protein is CASSLTSGGSGANVLTF. The CDR3 coding sequence is TGCGCCAGCAGCCTAACTAGCGGGGGGTCTGGGGCCAACGTCCTGACTTTC.

The chain uses TRBV4-3 and TRBJ1-2, with 7 bases fitting TRBD1. CDR1 is LGHNA, CDR2 YSLEER, per germline. The junction had 12 bases not matched to a gene; V was cut back by 2 bases and J by 9 bases. CDR3 size: 15 residues. CDR3 loop: CASSQRDRRGPSYTF. The CDR3 DNA is TGCGCCAGCAGCCAACGGGACCGAAGGGGGCCGAGCTACACCTTC.

The chain employs TRBV2 and TRBJ2-2, with 10 bases fitting TRBD2. CDR3 length: 16 amino acids. J lost 3 bases, V lost 6 bases, and 7 bases had no gene match. Germline V lookup: CDR1 SNHLY, CDR2 FYNNEI. This CDR3 is CASSVQRGGDTGELFF. The CDR3 region has the DNA TGTGCCAGCAGCGTCCAGCGGGGGGGGGACACCGGGGAGCTGTTTTTT.

The chain recombines TRBV3-1 (or the pseudogene TRBV3-2) with TRBJ1-1; D is undetermined. Germline V gene data show CDR1 as LGHDT and CDR2 as YNNKEL (reference sequence). V was shortened by 1 base and J by 2 bases, with 8 bases between the two germline ends. The CDR3 runs to 14 residues. In DNA, the CDR3 is TGTGCCAGCAGCCAAGCGGCGGGAAACACTGAAGCTTTCTTT. Amino acid sequence: CASSQAAGNTEAFF.

V is TRBV6-1 and J is TRBJ1-5, with D maybe TRBD1 (6 bases). The CDR3 is 19 residues long. The V and J ends lost 4 bases and 1 base respectively, with 23 bases between them. Germline loops: CDR1 MNHNS, CDR2 SASEGT. The CDR3 bases are TGTGCCAGCAGTGTGGAGAGGGACCCTTTGGGACAAAGCAATCAGCCCCAGCATTTT. Protein product: CASSVERDPLGQSNQPQHF.

The rearrangement joins TRBV7-9 to TRBJ2-2, with TRBD1 identical over 7 bases. The CDR3 contains 12 residues. V dropped 9 bases and J dropped 3; count of bases not matched to a gene: 1. CDR1 and CDR2 from the germline V gene are SEHNR and FQNEAQ (reference sequence). The CDR3 here is CARTGYTGELFF. The CDR3 region has the DNA TGTGCCAGGACAGGGTACACCGGGGAGCTGTTTTTT.

The chain carries TRBV10-2 and TRBJ2-5; possible D gene TRBD1, 6 bases. V was shortened by 2 bases and J by 5 bases, with 6 bases between the two germline ends. The CDR3 contains 12 residues. CDR1 and CDR2 (germline): WSHSY, SAAADI. CDR3 sequence: CASSEQGETQYF. The CDR3 DNA reads as TGCGCCAGCAGTGAGCAGGGGGAGACCCAGTACTTC.

J is TRBJ2-1 and V is TRBV4-1; the D gene is possibly TRBD2 (7 bases). This CDR3 region has 16 residues. Between the trimmed V and J ends, which lost 5 bases and 2 bases, there was a span of 16 bases. CDR1 MGHRA and CDR2 YSYEKL come from the germline V gene. The CDR3: CASSAQLGGPYNEQFF. The CDR3 bases are TGCGCCAGCAGCGCCCAGTTGGGGGGGCCCTACAATGAGCAGTTCTTC.

The rearrangement joins TRBV5-6 to TRBJ1-6; no clear D. The V and J ends lost 6 bases and 4 bases respectively, with 5 bases between them. The CDR3 consists of 12 residues. Per germline, CDR1 SGHDT and CDR2 YYEEEE. DNA of the CDR3: TGTGCCAGCACCAGTTATAATTCACCCCTCCACTTT. Translating gives CASTSYNSPLHF.

CDR3 in amino acids: CASSLSRGKNEKLFF. DNA of the CDR3: TGCGCCAGCAGCTTGTCCAGGGGGAAAAATGAAAAACTGTTTTTT. The V and J genes are TRBV5-1 and TRBJ1-4; 7 bases agree with TRBD1. This CDR3 is built from 15 residues. Trimming at V came to 1 base and at J to 5 bases, leaving 5 bases not matched to a gene. Germline loops: CDR1 SGHRS, CDR2 YFSETQ.